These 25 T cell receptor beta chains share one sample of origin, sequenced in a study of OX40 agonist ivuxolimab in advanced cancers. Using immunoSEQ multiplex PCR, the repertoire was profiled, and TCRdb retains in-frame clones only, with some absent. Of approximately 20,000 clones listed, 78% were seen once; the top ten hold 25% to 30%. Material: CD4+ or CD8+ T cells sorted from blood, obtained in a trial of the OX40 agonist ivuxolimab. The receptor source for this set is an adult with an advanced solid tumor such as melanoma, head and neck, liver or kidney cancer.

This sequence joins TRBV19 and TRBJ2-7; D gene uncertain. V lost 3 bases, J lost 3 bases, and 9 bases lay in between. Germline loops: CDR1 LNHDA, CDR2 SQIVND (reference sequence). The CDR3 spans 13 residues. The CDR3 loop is CASSIGHGYEQYF. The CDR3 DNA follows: TGTGCCAGTAGTATTGGGCACGGCTACGAGCAGTACTTC.

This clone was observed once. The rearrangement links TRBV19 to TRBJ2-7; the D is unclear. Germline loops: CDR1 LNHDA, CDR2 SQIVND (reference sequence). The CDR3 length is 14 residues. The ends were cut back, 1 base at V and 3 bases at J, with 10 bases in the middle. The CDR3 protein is CASSIGGGIYEQYF. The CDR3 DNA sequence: TGTGCCAGTAGTATAGGAGGCGGAATCTACGAGCAGTACTTC. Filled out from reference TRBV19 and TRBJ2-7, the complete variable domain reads DGGITQSPKYLFRKEGQNVTLSCEQNLNHDAMYWYRQDPGQGLRLIYYSQIVNDFQKGDIAEGYSVSREKKESFPLTVTSAQKNPTAFYLCASSIGGGIYEQYFGPGTRLTVT.

CDR3 nucleotide sequence: TGTGCCAGCAGCTCAGACACGGGAATCCCTAGCTATGGCTACACCTTC. It encodes CASSSDTGIPSYGYTF. This sequence joins TRBV13 and TRBJ1-2; D unclear. V lost 4 bases, J lost 4 bases, and 19 bases lay in between. The CDR3 has 16 amino acids. Germline CDR1 reads PRHDT; CDR2 reads FYEKMQ (reference sequence).

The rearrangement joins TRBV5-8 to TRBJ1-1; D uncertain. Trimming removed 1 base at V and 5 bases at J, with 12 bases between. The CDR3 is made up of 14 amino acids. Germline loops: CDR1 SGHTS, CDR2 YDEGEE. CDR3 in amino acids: CASSLLEGRTEAFF. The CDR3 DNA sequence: TGTGCCAGCAGCTTGTTGGAGGGTCGGACTGAAGCTTTCTTT.

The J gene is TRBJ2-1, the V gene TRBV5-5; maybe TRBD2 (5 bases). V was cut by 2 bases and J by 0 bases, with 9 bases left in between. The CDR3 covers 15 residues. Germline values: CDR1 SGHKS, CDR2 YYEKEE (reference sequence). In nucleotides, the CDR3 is TGTGCCAGCAGCTTCTCTAGCAGCTCCTACAATGAGCAGTTCTTC. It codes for CASSFSSSSYNEQFF.

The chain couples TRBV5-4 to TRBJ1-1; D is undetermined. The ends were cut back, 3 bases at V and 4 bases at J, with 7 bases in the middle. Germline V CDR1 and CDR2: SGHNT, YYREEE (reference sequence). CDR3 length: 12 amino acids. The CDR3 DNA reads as TGTGCCAGCAGCTCTGCGGTCACTGAAGCTTTCTTT. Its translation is CASSSAVTEAFF. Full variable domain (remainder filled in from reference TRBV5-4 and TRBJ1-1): ETGVTQSPTHLIKTRGQQVTLRCSSQSGHNTVSWYQQALGQGPQFIFQYYREEENGRGNFPPRFSGLQFPNYSSELNVNALELDDSALYLCASSSAVTEAFFGQGTRLTVV.

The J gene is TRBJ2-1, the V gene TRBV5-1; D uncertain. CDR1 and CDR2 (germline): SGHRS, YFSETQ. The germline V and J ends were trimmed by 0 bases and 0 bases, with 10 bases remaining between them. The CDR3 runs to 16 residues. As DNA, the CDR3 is TGCGCCAGCAGCTTGGACAGCCTTAGCTCCTACAATGAGCAGTTCTTC. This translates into CASSLDSLSSYNEQFF.

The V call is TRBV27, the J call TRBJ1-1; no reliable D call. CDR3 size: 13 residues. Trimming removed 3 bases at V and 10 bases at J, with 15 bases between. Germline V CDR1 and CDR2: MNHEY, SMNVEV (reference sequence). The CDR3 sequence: CASSFNPRALAFF. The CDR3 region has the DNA TGTGCCAGCAGTTTTAATCCGCGGGCCTTAGCTTTCTTT.

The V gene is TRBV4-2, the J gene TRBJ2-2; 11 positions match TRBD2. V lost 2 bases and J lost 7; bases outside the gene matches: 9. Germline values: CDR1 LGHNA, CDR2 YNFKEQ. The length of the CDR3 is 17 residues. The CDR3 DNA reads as TGTGCCAGCAGCCAAATTGAACTAGCGGGAGATAACGGGGAGCTGTTTTTT. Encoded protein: CASSQIELAGDNGELFF.

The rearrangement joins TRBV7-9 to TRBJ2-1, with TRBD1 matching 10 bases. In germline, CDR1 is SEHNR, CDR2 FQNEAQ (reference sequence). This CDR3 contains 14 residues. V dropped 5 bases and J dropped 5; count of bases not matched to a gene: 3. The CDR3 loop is CASSGGTGDNEQFF. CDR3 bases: TGTGCCAGCAGCGGGGGGACAGGGGACAATGAGCAGTTCTTC.

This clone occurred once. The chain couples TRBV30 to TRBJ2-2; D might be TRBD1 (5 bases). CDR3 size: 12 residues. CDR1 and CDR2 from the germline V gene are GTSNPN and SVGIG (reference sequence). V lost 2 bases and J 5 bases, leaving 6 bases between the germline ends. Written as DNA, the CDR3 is TGTGCCTGGAGTTCAGGGACCGGGGAGCTGTTTTTT. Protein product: CAWSSGTGELFF. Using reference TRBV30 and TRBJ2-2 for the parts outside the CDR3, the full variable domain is SQTIHQWPATLVQPVGSPLSLECTVEGTSNPNLYWYRQAAGRGLQLLFYSVGIGQISSEVPQNLSASRPQDRQFILSSKKLLLSDSGFYLCAWSSGTGELFFGEGSRLTVL.

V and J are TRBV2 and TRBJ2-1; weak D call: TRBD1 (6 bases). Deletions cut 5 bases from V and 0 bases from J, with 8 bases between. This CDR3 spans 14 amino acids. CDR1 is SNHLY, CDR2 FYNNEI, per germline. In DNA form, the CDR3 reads TGTGCCAGCAGTACGGACAGCTCCTACAATGAGCAGTTCTTC. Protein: CASSTDSSYNEQFF.

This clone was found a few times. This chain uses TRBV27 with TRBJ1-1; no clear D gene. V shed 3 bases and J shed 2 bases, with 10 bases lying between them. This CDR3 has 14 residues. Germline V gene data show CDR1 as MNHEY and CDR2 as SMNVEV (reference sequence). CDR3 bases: TGTGCCAGCAGTTTTCTCCCGGCAAACACTGAAGCTTTCTTT. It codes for CASSFLPANTEAFF.

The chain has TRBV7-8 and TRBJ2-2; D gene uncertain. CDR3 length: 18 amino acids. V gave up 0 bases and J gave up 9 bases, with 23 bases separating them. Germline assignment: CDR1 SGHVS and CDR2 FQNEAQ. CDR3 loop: CASSLALNYSHLPRELFF. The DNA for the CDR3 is TGTGCCAGCAGCTTAGCCCTAAATTACAGTCATCTCCCGCGGGAGCTGTTTTTT.

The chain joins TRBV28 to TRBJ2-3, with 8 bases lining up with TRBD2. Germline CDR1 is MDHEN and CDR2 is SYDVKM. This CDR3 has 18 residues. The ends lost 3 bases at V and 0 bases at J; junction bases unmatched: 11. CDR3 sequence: CASSFPFRLAGSTDTQYF. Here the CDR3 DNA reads TGTGCCAGCAGTTTCCCTTTTCGCCTAGCGGGTAGCACAGATACGCAGTATTTT. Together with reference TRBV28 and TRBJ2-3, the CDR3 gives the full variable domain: DVKVTQSSRYLVKRTGEKVFLECVQDMDHENMFWYRQDPGLGLRLIYFSYDVKMKEKGDIPEGYSVSREKKERFSLILESASTNQTSMYLCASSFPFRLAGSTDTQYFGPGTRLTVL.

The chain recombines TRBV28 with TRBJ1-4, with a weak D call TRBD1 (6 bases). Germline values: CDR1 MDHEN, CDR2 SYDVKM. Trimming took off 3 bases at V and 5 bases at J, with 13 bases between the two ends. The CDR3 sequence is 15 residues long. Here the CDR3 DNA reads TGTGCCAGCAGTTTCAGGGGACGGAGAAATGAAAAACTGTTTTTT. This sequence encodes CASSFRGRRNEKLFF.

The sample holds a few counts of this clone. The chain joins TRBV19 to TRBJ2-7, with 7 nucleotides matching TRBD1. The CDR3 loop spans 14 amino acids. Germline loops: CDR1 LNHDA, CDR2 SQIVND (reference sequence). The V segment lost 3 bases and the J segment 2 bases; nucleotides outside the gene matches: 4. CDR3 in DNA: TGTGCCAGTAGTATGGGGACAGCCGCCTACGAGCAGTACTTC. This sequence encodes CASSMGTAAYEQYF.

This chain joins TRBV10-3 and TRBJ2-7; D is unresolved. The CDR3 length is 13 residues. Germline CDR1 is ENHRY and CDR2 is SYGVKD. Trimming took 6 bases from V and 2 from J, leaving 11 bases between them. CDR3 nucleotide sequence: TGTGCCATCAGAAACAGCCAAACCTACGAGCAGTACTTC. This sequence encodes CAIRNSQTYEQYF.

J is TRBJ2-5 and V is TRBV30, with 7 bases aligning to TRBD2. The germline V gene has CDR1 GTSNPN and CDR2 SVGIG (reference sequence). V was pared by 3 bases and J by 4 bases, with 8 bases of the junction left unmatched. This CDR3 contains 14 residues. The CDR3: CAWRAGLVRETQYF. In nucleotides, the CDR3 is TGTGCCTGGAGGGCCGGACTAGTTCGAGAGACCCAGTACTTC.

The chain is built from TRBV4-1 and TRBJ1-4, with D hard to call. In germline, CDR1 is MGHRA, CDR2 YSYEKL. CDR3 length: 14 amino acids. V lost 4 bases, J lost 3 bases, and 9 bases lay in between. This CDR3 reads CASSPAVPNEKLFF. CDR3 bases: TGCGCCAGCAGCCCAGCCGTGCCTAATGAAAAACTGTTTTTT.

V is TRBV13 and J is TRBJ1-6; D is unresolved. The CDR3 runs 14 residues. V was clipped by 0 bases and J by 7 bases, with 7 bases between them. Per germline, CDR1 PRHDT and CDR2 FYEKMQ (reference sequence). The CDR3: CASSLGVENSPLHF. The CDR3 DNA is TGTGCCAGCAGCTTAGGGGTGGAAAATTCACCCCTCCACTTT.

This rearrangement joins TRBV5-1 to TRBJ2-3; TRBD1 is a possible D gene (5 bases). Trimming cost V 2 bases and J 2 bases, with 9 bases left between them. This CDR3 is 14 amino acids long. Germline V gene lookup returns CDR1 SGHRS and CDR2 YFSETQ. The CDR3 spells CASSLAGLTDTQYF. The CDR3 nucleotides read TGCGCCAGCAGCTTAGCAGGGCTCACAGATACGCAGTATTTT.

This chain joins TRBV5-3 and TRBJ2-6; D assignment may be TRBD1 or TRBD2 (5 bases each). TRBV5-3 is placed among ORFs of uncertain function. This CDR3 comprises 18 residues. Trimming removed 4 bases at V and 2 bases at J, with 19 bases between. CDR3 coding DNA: TGTGCCAGAAGCATGGTTGTGGGGGTTGAAACTGGGGCCAACGTCCTGACTTTC. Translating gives CARSMVVGVETGANVLTF.

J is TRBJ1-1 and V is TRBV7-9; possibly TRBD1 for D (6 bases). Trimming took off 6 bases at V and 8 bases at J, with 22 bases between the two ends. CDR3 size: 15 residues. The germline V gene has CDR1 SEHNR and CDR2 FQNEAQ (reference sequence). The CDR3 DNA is TGTGCCAGCAGTCTCCCCGGCGCGGGACACAACGAAGCTTTCTTT. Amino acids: CASSLPGAGHNEAFF. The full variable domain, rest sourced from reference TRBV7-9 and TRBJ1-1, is DTGVSQNPRHKITKRGQNVTFRCDPISEHNRLYWYRQTLGQGPEFLTYFQNEAQLEKSRLLSDRFSAERPKGSFSTLEIQRTEQGDSAMYLCASSLPGAGHNEAFFGQGTRLTVV.

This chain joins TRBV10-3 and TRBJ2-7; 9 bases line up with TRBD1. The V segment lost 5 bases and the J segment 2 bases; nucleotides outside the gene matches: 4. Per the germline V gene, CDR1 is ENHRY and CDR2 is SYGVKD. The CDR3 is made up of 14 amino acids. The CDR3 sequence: CAISLRDRAYEQYF. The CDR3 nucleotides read TGTGCCATCAGTCTCCGGGACAGGGCCTACGAGCAGTACTTC.